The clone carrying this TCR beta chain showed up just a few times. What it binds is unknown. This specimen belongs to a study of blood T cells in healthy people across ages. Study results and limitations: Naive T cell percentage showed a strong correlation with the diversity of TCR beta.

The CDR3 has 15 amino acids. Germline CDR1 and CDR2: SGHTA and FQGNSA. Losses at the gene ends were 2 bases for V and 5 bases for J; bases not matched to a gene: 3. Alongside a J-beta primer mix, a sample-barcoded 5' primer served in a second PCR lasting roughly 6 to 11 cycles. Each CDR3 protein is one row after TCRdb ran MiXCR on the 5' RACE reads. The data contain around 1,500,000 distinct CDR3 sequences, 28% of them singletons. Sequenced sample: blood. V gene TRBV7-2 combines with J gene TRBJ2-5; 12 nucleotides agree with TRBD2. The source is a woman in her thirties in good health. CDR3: CASSLMLAGGETQYF. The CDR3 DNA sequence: TGTGCCAGCAGCTTAATGCTAGCGGGAGGGGAGACCCAGTACTTC.